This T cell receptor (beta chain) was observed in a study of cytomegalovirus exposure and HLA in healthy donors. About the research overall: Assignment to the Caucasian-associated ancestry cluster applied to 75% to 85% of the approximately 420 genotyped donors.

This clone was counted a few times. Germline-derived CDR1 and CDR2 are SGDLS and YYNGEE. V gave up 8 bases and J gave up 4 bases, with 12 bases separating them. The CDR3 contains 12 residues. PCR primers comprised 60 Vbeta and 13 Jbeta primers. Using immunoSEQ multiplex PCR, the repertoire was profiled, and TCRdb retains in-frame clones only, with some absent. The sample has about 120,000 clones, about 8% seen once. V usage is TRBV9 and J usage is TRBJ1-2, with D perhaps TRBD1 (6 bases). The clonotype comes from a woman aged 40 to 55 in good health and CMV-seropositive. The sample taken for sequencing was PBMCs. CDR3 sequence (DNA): TGTGCCAGTGTAACAGGGACCTATGGCTACACCTTC. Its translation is CASVTGTYGYTF.